This TCR beta chain was sequenced during a study of OX40 agonist ivuxolimab in advanced cancers. Overall study context: Six ivuxolimab dose levels, 0.01 to 10 mg/kg, were given intravenously every 2 weeks.

Autoimmune disease history or systemic immunosuppression barred patients. Libraries were prepared by immunoSEQ multiplex PCR; TCRdb keeps only in-frame clonotypes and omits some of them. This sample has approximately 69,000 clones; around 82% occur once, and the top ten carry 6% to 9.5%. This CDR3 contains 15 residues. Trimming cost V 4 bases and J 4 bases; bases outside gene matches: 5. Per germline, CDR1 KGHSH and CDR2 LQKENI. The sequence was obtained from an adult with an advanced solid tumor such as melanoma, head and neck, liver or kidney cancer. This chain uses TRBV18 with TRBJ1-5; TRBD1 aligns across 9 bases. Material: CD4+ or CD8+ T cells sorted from blood, obtained in a trial of the OX40 agonist ivuxolimab. Written as DNA, the CDR3 is TGTGCCAGCTCACTAGGACAGGGGCATAATCAGCCCCAGCATTTT. As protein: CASSLGQGHNQPQHF.